The clone carrying this TCR beta chain was observed a handful of times. Its target is unknown. The CDR3 is 11 residues long. Trimming removed 3 bases at V and 4 bases at J, with 3 bases between. After constant-region reverse-primer amplification, full-length variable regions underwent semi-nested PCR with Nested Universal Primer A. MiXCR, run by TCRdb on the 5' RACE reads, gives a single entry per CDR3 protein. This table holds tens of thousands of distinct CDR3 sequences, less than 35% found once. Study findings and constraints: In terms of TCR gene usage, tumor memory CD4+ T cells clustered together with blood and lymph node memory CD4+ cells, as well as with lymph node naive CD4+ cells. Tumor Treg TCRs overlapped most with tumor naive CD4+ cells.

Memory CD4+ T cells were sorted as CD4+CD45RO+CD25- cells. The chain links TRBV12-3 or TRBV12-4 to TRBJ2-5, with D hard to call. Input material: memory CD4+ T cells sorted from a lymph node. Indicated subset: memory CD4+ T cells, CD4+CD45RO+CD25-. The sequence was obtained from a female donor with breast cancer. The CDR3 loop is CASSFVETQYF. CDR3 in DNA: TGTGCCAGCAGTTTCGTAGAGACCCAGTACTTC.